One sample yielded the 5 T cell receptor beta chains listed below, sequenced in a study of PD-1 blockade in classical Hodgkin lymphoma. Assay: immunoSEQ multiplex PCR; the TCRdb copy retains only in-frame clones and omits some. The profile shows approximately 47,000 clones, around 90% of them singletons. The time point here: newly diagnosed, previously untreated cHL patient sample. Sequenced sample: peripheral blood mononuclear cells (PBMCs). The source is a human donor with classical Hodgkin lymphoma.

The chain uses TRBV7-8 and TRBJ1-4; D unclear. V dropped 1 base and J dropped 7 bases, with 7 bases sitting between them. This CDR3 spans 13 amino acids. Germline V lookup: CDR1 SGHVS, CDR2 FQNEAQ. The DNA of the CDR3 is TGTGCCAGCAGCTTAGGAGGAACTGAAAAACTGTTTTTT. It yields the protein CASSLGGTEKLFF. The variable domain in full, with the rest retrieved from reference TRBV7-8 and TRBJ1-4, is GAGVSQSPRYKVAKRGQDVALRCDPISGHVSLFWYQQALGQGPEFLTYFQNEAQLDKSGLPSDRFFAERPEGSVSTLKIQRTQQEDSAVYLCASSLGGTEKLFFGSGTQLSVL.

This clone was observed a handful of times. The chain links TRBV27 to TRBJ2-7, with D maybe TRBD2 (6 bases). V was clipped by 2 bases and J by 5 bases, with 16 bases between them. This CDR3 comprises 15 residues. Germline V gene sequence: CDR1 MNHEY, CDR2 SMNVEV (reference sequence). The CDR3 spells CASSLGGSPPDEQYF. The CDR3 nucleotides are TGTGCCAGCAGTTTAGGGGGGAGCCCCCCGGACGAGCAGTACTTC.

J is TRBJ1-2 and V is TRBV7-2; maybe TRBD1 (6 bases). The CDR3 covers 15 residues. Germline lookup yields CDR1 SGHTA and CDR2 FQGNSA. V was trimmed by 4 bases and J by 4 bases, leaving 16 bases between them. CDR3 bases: TGTGCCAGCAGCTACCGGACAGCCTCTACCTATGGCTACACCTTC. Encoded protein: CASSYRTASTYGYTF. Full variable domain (rest looked up from reference TRBV7-2 and TRBJ1-2): GAGVSQSPSNKVTEKGKDVELRCDPISGHTALYWYRQSLGQGLEFLIYFQGNSAPDKSGLPSDRFSAERTGGSVSTLTIQRTQQEDSAVYLCASSYRTASTYGYTFGSGTRLTVV.

The J gene is TRBJ2-7, the V gene TRBV27; TRBD2 agrees at 7 bases. The germline V gene encodes CDR1 MNHEY and CDR2 SMNVEV (reference sequence). The V gene end was trimmed by 4 bases and the J gene end by 2 bases; junction bases not matched to a gene: 8. CDR3 length: 15 amino acids. The CDR3 loop reads CASSSYRGEAYEQYF. CDR3 sequence (DNA): TGTGCCAGCAGTTCCTACCGGGGGGAGGCCTACGAGCAGTACTTC.

The chain couples TRBV6-4 to TRBJ2-2, with no clear D. Trimming removed 4 bases from V and 5 bases from J, with 11 bases in between. The CDR3 runs 14 residues. Germline lookup yields CDR1 MRHNA and CDR2 SNTAGT. Here the CDR3 DNA reads TGTGCCAGCAGTGTGGAAATGCAGACCGGGGAGCTGTTTTTT. It codes for CASSVEMQTGELFF.